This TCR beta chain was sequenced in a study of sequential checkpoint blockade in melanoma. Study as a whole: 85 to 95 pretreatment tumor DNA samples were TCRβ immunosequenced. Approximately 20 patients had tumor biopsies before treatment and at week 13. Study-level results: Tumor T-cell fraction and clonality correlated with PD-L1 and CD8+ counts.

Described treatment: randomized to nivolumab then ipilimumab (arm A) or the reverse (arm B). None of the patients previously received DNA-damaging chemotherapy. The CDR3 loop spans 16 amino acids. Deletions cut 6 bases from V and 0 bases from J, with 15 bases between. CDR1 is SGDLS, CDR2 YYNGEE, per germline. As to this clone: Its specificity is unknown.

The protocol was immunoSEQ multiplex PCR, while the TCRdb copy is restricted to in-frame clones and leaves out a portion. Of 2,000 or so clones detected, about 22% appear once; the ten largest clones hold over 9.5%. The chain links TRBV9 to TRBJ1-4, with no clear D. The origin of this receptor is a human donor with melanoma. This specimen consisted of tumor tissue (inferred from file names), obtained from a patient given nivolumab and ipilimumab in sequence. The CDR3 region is CASTSIIRATNEKLFF. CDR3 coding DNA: TGTGCCAGCACCAGCATTATAAGAGCAACTAATGAAAAACTGTTTTTT.